A single sample gave rise to the 14 T cell receptor beta chains below, sequenced in a study of blood T cell repertoires in COVID-19. Clones were read by immunoSEQ multiplex PCR, and TCRdb kept only the in-frame ones, dropping some. This repertoire shows around 330,000 clones, around 85% found once; its top ten account for under 2%. Sequenced: PBMCs or T cells enriched from blood (not recorded which). The receptors were sampled from a woman aged 25 to 39 who had been exposed to COVID-19.

The genes are TRBV6-2 or TRBV6-3 and TRBJ1-5, with 7 bases identical to TRBD1. Trimming at V came to 2 bases and at J to 4 bases, leaving 5 bases not matched to a gene. CDR3 length equals 15 residues. Germline CDR1 MNHEY, CDR2 SVGEGT. In DNA, the CDR3 is TGTGCCAGCAGTTACACGGGGACAGCAAATCAGCCCCAGCATTTT. Translating gives CASSYTGTANQPQHF.

The rearrangement links TRBV19 to TRBJ2-1; possible D gene TRBD1, 6 bases. The CDR3 is 16 residues long. Germline CDR1 is LNHDA and CDR2 is SQIVND (reference sequence). Trimming removed 6 bases from V and 7 bases from J, with 22 bases in between. The CDR3 sequence is CASRHARRDKKNEQFF. DNA for the CDR3: TGTGCCAGTAGGCACGCCAGAAGGGACAAAAAAAATGAGCAGTTCTTC.

The chain is built from TRBV28 and TRBJ1-6; unclear D gene. Trimming took 6 bases from V and 13 from J, leaving 13 bases between them. CDR3 length: 12 residues. Germline V gene data show CDR1 as MDHEN and CDR2 as SYDVKM. The CDR3 bases are TGTGCCAGCAGGGTACCGACGGGGCCCCTCCACTTT. This gives the protein CASRVPTGPLHF. Full variable domain (missing parts from reference TRBV28 and TRBJ1-6): DVKVTQSSRYLVKRTGEKVFLECVQDMDHENMFWYRQDPGLGLRLIYFSYDVKMKEKGDIPEGYSVSREKKERFSLILESASTNQTSMYLCASRVPTGPLHFGNGTRLTVT.

The V call is TRBV6-5, the J call TRBJ2-6, with D tentatively TRBD2 (5 bases). Germline values: CDR1 MNHEY, CDR2 SVGAGI. The CDR3 contains 14 residues. The ends were cut back, 2 bases at V and 3 bases at J, with 5 bases in the middle. The CDR3 sequence: CASSYRGGANVLTF. The DNA for the CDR3 is TGTGCCAGCAGTTACCGGGGTGGGGCCAACGTCCTGACTTTC.

The chain joins TRBV7-3 to TRBJ2-6; maybe TRBD1 (5 bases). The CDR3 has 15 residues. Germline values: CDR1 SGHTA, CDR2 FQGTGA. V shed 5 bases and J shed 4 bases, with 12 bases lying between them. The CDR3 loop reads CASSISGSGANVLTF. The CDR3 coding sequence is TGTGCCAGCAGCATCTCAGGGTCCGGGGCCAACGTCCTGACTTTC.

The chain carries TRBV12-3 or TRBV12-4 and TRBJ2-1, with D hard to call. V shed 6 bases and J shed 6 bases, with 9 bases lying between them. The CDR3 runs 12 residues. CDR3 in DNA: TGTGCCAGCAGCCACTCGATCAATGAGCAGTTCTTC. As protein: CASSHSINEQFF.

The chain carries TRBV19 and TRBJ1-2; weak D call: TRBD1 (6 bases). Germline values: CDR1 LNHDA, CDR2 SQIVND (reference sequence). CDR3 length: 12 amino acids. V lost 6 bases, J lost 6 bases, and 11 bases lay in between. The DNA of the CDR3 is TGTGCCAGTAGCGGGACATGGGATGGCTACACCTTC. This gives the protein CASSGTWDGYTF.

This sequence joins TRBV7-8 and TRBJ1-6; a weak D match, TRBD1 (6 bases). Germline CDR1 and CDR2: SGHVS and FQNEAQ. The V gene lost 4 bases and the J gene lost 7 bases, with 20 bases spanning the gap. This CDR3 contains 17 residues. CDR3: CASSSWPIGQRNSPLHF. Written as DNA, the CDR3 is TGTGCCAGCAGCTCGTGGCCCATCGGACAGCGAAATTCACCCCTCCACTTT.

This rearrangement joins TRBV5-5 to TRBJ2-7; the D gene is possibly TRBD1 (6 bases). Germline CDR1 SGHKS, CDR2 YYEKEE (reference sequence). The CDR3 length is 15 residues. Trimming took 3 bases from V and 6 from J, leaving 19 bases between them. The CDR3 region has the DNA TGTGCCAGCAGCTCCTACCGGGACATGGTCTCCGAGCAGTACTTC. Amino acid sequence: CASSSYRDMVSEQYF.

This clone occurred a few times. V gene TRBV4-2 combines with J gene TRBJ1-4, with 10 bases identical to TRBD1. Germline values: CDR1 LGHNA, CDR2 YNFKEQ. This CDR3 contains 16 residues. Germline trimming cut 1 base from V and 6 bases from J; bases unmatched to any gene: 5. CDR3 in amino acids: CASSQGPGTGDEKLFF. CDR3 nucleotides: TGTGCCAGCAGCCAAGGACCCGGGACAGGGGATGAAAAACTGTTTTTT.

The V call is TRBV27, the J call TRBJ2-5; D not certain. The CDR3 contains 14 residues. CDR1 MNHEY and CDR2 SMNVEV come from the germline V gene (reference sequence). The V end was cut by 4 bases, the J end by 7 bases, with 16 bases between. The CDR3 region is CASSSLSAVTTQYF. CDR3 coding DNA: TGTGCCAGCAGTTCCCTCAGCGCAGTTACGACCCAGTACTTC.

The chain is built from TRBV5-6 and TRBJ1-2; no clear D. CDR1 is SGHDT and CDR2 is YYEEEE in the germline V gene. The V and J ends lost 0 bases and 8 bases respectively, with 11 bases between them. This CDR3 is 13 amino acids long. CDR3 sequence reads: CASSLAALGGYTF. In nucleotides, the CDR3 is TGTGCCAGCAGCTTGGCAGCCCTCGGGGGCTACACCTTC.

V usage is TRBV5-4 and J usage is TRBJ2-1, with TRBD2 matching 10 bases. This CDR3 spans 15 amino acids. J gave up 4 bases and V 1 base, and 2 bases lay outside the gene matches. CDR1 and CDR2 from the germline V gene are SGHNT and YYREEE (reference sequence). The CDR3 DNA is TGTGCCAGCAGCTTGCCACTAGCGGGATACAATGAGCAGTTCTTC. Its translation is CASSLPLAGYNEQFF.

The rearrangement joins TRBV27 to TRBJ1-5; 8 positions match TRBD1. CDR3 length: 15 amino acids. The germline V gene has CDR1 MNHEY and CDR2 SMNVEV (reference sequence). V dropped 6 bases and J dropped 5; count of bases not matched to a gene: 9. The CDR3, as DNA: TGTGCCAGCAGGACCGGACAGGGAATACATCAGCCCCAGCATTTT. Amino acid sequence: CASRTGQGIHQPQHF.